The rows below give T cell receptor beta chains drawn from one sample of a study of T cell repertoires in cytomegalovirus infection. TCRdb re-analysed the reads in MiXCR, keeping a single row per CDR3 protein. Among about half a million distinct CDR3 sequences listed, about 42% were seen once. These receptors' targets are unknown. This material consisted of cultured PBMCs, taken from culture after CMV antigen stimulation. These receptor sequences come from a human donor in good health (CMV status not recorded). Some clones in this sample may be carry-over from other donors' samples. Each CDR3 is given with its conserved first and last residue. D genes are given only for firm matches. Some rows mark clone size as missing; the rest say once, few, many or name a class of expanded clone.

.	.	TRBV27	TRBJ1-2	CASSFSGRSYGYTF	TGTGCCAGCAGTTTTTCTGGACGTTCGTATGGCTACACCTTC
.	few	TRBV7-6	TRBJ1-4	CASSLGPSGRERVREKLFF	TGTGCCAGCAGCTTAGGTCCCTCGGGCAGGGAAAGGGTTCGTGAAAAACTGTTTTTT
.	.	TRBV7-9	TRBJ2-2	CASVRGIDGELFF	TGTGCCAGCGTTCGGGGAATCGACGGGGAGCTGTTTTTT
.	.	TRBV7-2	TRBJ2-5	CASSLLVYLANQETQYF	TGTGCCAGCAGCTTGTTAGTCTACCTAGCGAATCAAGAGACCCAGTACTTC
.	.	TRBV6-2/TRBV6-3	TRBJ1-1	CASSLGLWGGTEAFF	TGTGCCAGCAGTCTGGGACTCTGGGGGGGCACTGAAGCTTTCTTT
.	.	TRBV7-2	TRBJ2-5	CASSLEWGVQETQYF	TGTGCCAGCAGCTTAGAATGGGGGGTTCAAGAGACCCAGTACTTC
.	.	TRBV28	TRBJ2-7	CASIVTTDSYEQYF	TGTGCCAGCATAGTCACAACCGACAGCTACGAGCAGTACTTC
.	.	TRBV20-1	TRBJ2-2	CSARDFLTPTGELFF	TGCAGTGCTAGAGATTTCCTGACCCCCACCGGGGAGCTGTTTTTT
.	.	TRBV6-1	TRBJ1-6	CASSRTVAQGNSPLHF	TGTGCCAGCAGTCGTACAGTGGCTCAGGGTAATTCACCCCTCCACTTT
.	.	TRBV20-1	TRBJ2-3	CSARDSPSLNF	TGCAGTGCTAGAGATAGTCCGAGCCTGAATTTT
.	.	TRBV10-3	TRBJ2-3	CAISESTNTDTQYF	TGTGCCATCAGTGAGTCGACTAACACAGATACGCAGTATTTT
.	once	TRBV4-1	TRBJ1-2	CASNQPGTGGYTF	TGCGCCTCCAACCAACCAGGGACGGGAGGCTACACCTTC
TRBD2	few	TRBV7-2	TRBJ2-1	CASSLTSGLSSYNEQFF	TGTGCCAGCAGCTTAACTAGCGGGCTAAGCTCCTACAATGAGCAGTTCTTC
.	.	TRBV20-1	TRBJ1-4	CSASQDGRNEKLFF	TGCAGTGCTAGTCAGGACGGACGTAATGAAAAACTGTTTTTT
.	.	TRBV12-5	TRBJ1-5	CASGLSQSPQHF	TGTGCTAGTGGTCTCTCACAGTCTCCCCAGCATTTT
TRBD2	.	TRBV3-1	TRBJ2-1	CASSNPSGGAGEQFF	TGTGCCAGCAGCAACCCTAGCGGGGGGGCCGGTGAGCAGTTCTTC
.	.	TRBV5-5	TRBJ1-5	CASSFFRGDQPQHF	TGTGCCAGCAGCTTCTTCAGGGGAGATCAGCCCCAGCATTTT
.	few	TRBV6-1	TRBJ1-5	CASSEAAIRQPQHF	TGTGCCAGCAGTGAAGCAGCGATTCGCCAGCCCCAGCATTTT
.	once	TRBV19	TRBJ2-5	CASSIGGNGETQDF	TGTGCCAGTAGCATCGGCGGGAACGGGGAGACCCAGGACTTC
.	.	TRBV7-6	TRBJ2-7	CASSLGPGIGRYEQYF	TGTGCCAGCAGCTTAGGACCAGGGATAGGGCGCTACGAGCAGTACTTC
.	many	TRBV7-2	TRBJ2-1	CASSLTNEDEQFF	TGTGCCAGCAGTTTGACTAACGAAGATGAGCAGTTCTTC
.	.	TRBV7-8	TRBJ1-4	CASSLLGGANEKLFF	TGTGCCAGCAGCTTGCTTGGGGGGGCTAATGAAAAACTGTTTTTT
.	few	TRBV12-3/TRBV12-4	TRBJ2-7	CASSLDSPGDEQYF	TGTGCCAGCAGTCTGGACTCTCCAGGGGACGAGCAGTACTTC
.	few	TRBV7-2	TRBJ1-5	CASRPTGGSSQPQHF	TGTGCCAGCAGGCCTACCGGGGGCAGCTCTCAGCCCCAGCATTTT
TRBD2	once	TRBV23-1	TRBJ2-7	CASSQRGGQREGRPSYEQYF	TGCGCCAGCAGTCAAAGGGGGGGTCAGCGGGAGGGACGGCCCTCCTACGAGCAGTACTTC
TRBD1	.	TRBV12-3/TRBV12-4	TRBJ2-4	CASSNRDRDIQYF	TGTGCCAGCAGCAACCGGGACAGGGACATTCAGTACTTC
.	few	TRBV12-3/TRBV12-4	TRBJ2-3	CASSPSVGRGDDTQYF	TGTGCCAGCAGTCCCTCCGTCGGCAGGGGGGACGATACGCAGTATTTT
.	few	TRBV27	TRBJ2-7	CASSHPPGEQYF	TGTGCCAGCAGTCATCCCCCAGGGGAGCAGTACTTC
TRBD1	few	TRBV2	TRBJ1-5	CASNPTGHNQPQHF	TGTGCCAGCAACCCGACAGGGCACAATCAGCCCCAGCATTTT
TRBD1	few	TRBV7-8	TRBJ1-5	CASSLGWSGQGVGQPQHF	TGTGCCAGCAGCTTAGGATGGTCGGGACAGGGTGTCGGTCAGCCCCAGCATTTT
.	.	TRBV12-3/TRBV12-4	TRBJ2-1	CASSTPGHYNEQFF	TGTGCCAGCAGTACCCCGGGACACTACAATGAGCAGTTCTTC
.	few	TRBV11-2	TRBJ2-1	CASSFLKFHNEQFF	TGTGCCAGCAGCTTCCTTAAGTTCCACAATGAGCAGTTCTTC
.	.	TRBV6-8	TRBJ1-5	CASIVSPPGQPQHF	TGTGCCAGCATCGTCAGTCCGCCGGGGCAGCCCCAGCATTTT
.	.	TRBV7-2	TRBJ1-2	CASSLVHNNGYTF	TGTGCCAGCAGCTTAGTCCACAACAATGGCTACACCTTC
TRBD1	.	TRBV14	TRBJ1-1	CASSRNRGGNTEAFF	TGTGCCAGCAGTCGTAACAGGGGGGGGAACACTGAAGCTTTCTTT
.	once	TRBV18	TRBJ2-5	CASSPGPEGTQYF	TGTGCCAGCTCACCCGGGCCTGAGGGGACCCAGTACTTC
.	.	TRBV15	TRBJ1-6	CATSSALVGEISPLHF	TGTGCCACCAGCAGTGCCTTGGTCGGAGAAATTTCACCCCTCCACTTT
.	few	TRBV15	TRBJ2-7	CATSRDLTSSYEQYF	TGTGCCACCAGCAGAGACCTGACTAGCTCCTACGAGCAGTACTTC
.	few	TRBV29-1	TRBJ2-1	CSVESGIGGYNEQFF	TGCAGCGTTGAGTCAGGGATTGGGGGGTACAATGAGCAGTTCTTC
.	few	TRBV7-2	TRBJ2-7	CASSLQGSLSEQYF	TGTGCCAGCAGCTTACAGGGGTCCCTCTCGGAGCAGTACTTC
.	few	TRBV7-2	TRBJ1-6	CASSLRERRLRRNSPLHF	TGTGCCAGCAGCTTAAGGGAGCGCAGGTTAAGAAGAAATTCACCCCTCCACTTT
.	few	TRBV4-2	TRBJ2-1	CASSQGVNNEQFF	TGTGCCAGCAGCCAAGGGGTGAACAATGAGCAGTTCTTC
.	.	TRBV5-1	TRBJ2-3	CASSSTLGADTQYF	TGCGCCAGCAGCTCGACACTGGGGGCAGATACGCAGTATTTT
TRBD1	few	TRBV11-3	TRBJ2-3	CATSSGTGGSTDTQYF	TGTGCCACCTCCTCGGGGACAGGGGGAAGCACAGATACGCAGTATTTT
.	.	TRBV4-1	TRBJ2-5	CASRQTEKETQYF	TGCGCCAGCAGACAGACAGAAAAAGAGACCCAGTACTTC
TRBD2	few	TRBV5-6	TRBJ2-1	CASSWPSGSVYEQFF	TGTGCCAGCAGCTGGCCTAGCGGGAGTGTTTATGAGCAGTTCTTC